Below are 21 T cell receptor beta chains sequenced from a single sample in a study of blood T cell repertoires in COVID-19. Method: immunoSEQ multiplex PCR; TCRdb's copy keeps in-frame clones and lacks some. The sample records about 170,000 clones, roughly four fifths being singletons. The sequenced sample consisted of peripheral blood. The receptors originated from a woman older than 75 with acute or convalescent COVID-19.

This chain connects TRBV30 to TRBJ2-3, with 7 bases fitting TRBD2. Germline values: CDR1 GTSNPN, CDR2 SVGIG (reference sequence). Germline trimming cut 1 base from V and 4 bases from J; bases unmatched to any gene: 8. There are 15 residues in the CDR3. In DNA form, the CDR3 reads TGTGCCTGGAGTGCACTAGGCGGGAGCCCAGATACGCAGTATTTT. Protein product: CAWSALGGSPDTQYF.

The rearrangement links TRBV5-1 to TRBJ2-6; TRBD1 matches 8 bases. CDR3 length equals 20 residues. V gave up 4 bases and J gave up 0 bases; unmatched junction bases: 15. The germline V gene encodes CDR1 SGHRS and CDR2 YFSETQ. Here the CDR3 DNA reads TGCGCCAGCAGCGGGCGGACAGGGAATTCTATAAGCTCTGGGGCCAACGTCCTGACTTTC. This encodes CASSGRTGNSISSGANVLTF.

V usage is TRBV19 and J usage is TRBJ1-5, with 7 bases matching TRBD1. The germline V gene encodes CDR1 LNHDA and CDR2 SQIVND (reference sequence). V lost 0 bases and J lost 7; bases outside the gene matches: 9. CDR3 length equals 16 residues. DNA for the CDR3: TGTGCCAGTAGTATAGAGGGGACAGATCTGTGGCAGCCCCAGCATTTT. It specifies CASSIEGTDLWQPQHF.

This clone appeared once. V and J are TRBV3-1 (or the pseudogene TRBV3-2) and TRBJ2-1; TRBD2 matches at 10 bases. Per the germline V gene, CDR1 is LGHDT and CDR2 is YNNKEL (reference sequence). The CDR3 has 16 residues. Unmatched junction bases numbered 2, after V lost 3 bases and J lost 0 bases. CDR3 DNA sequence: TGTGCCAGCAGCCAGTCTAGCGGGAGCTCCTACAATGAGCAGTTCTTC. It encodes CASSQSSGSSYNEQFF.

The chain links TRBV5-1 to TRBJ1-1, with TRBD1 matching over 11 bases. The V gene's germline CDR1 is SGHRS and CDR2 YFSETQ. CDR3 length equals 18 residues. Unmatched junction bases numbered 8, after V lost 1 base and J lost 0 bases. The CDR3 DNA is TGCGCCAGCAGCTTGCCCGGGACAGGGGGACGAATGAACACTGAAGCTTTCTTT. Protein sequence: CASSLPGTGGRMNTEAFF.

The chain uses TRBV7-2 and TRBJ2-7; 8 bases align to TRBD2. Germline V CDR1 and CDR2: SGHTA, FQGNSA. The V segment lost 3 bases and the J segment 4 bases; nucleotides outside the gene matches: 11. The CDR3 spans 16 residues. The CDR3 region is CASSLFGGGMGYEQYF. The CDR3 DNA follows: TGTGCCAGCAGCTTGTTCGGGGGGGGAATGGGATACGAGCAGTACTTC.

This chain links TRBV5-1 with TRBJ2-1; D is possibly TRBD2 (5 bases). Germline CDR1 and CDR2: SGHRS and YFSETQ. The CDR3 spans 16 residues. The ends were cut back, 4 bases at V and 0 bases at J, with 14 bases in the middle. In DNA, the CDR3 is TGCGCCAGCAGCCCCTTTAGCGTTAACTCCTACAATGAGCAGTTCTTC. The encoded protein is CASSPFSVNSYNEQFF.

The CDR3 DNA follows: TGTGCCAGCTCCAGGGAAAAGGACACTGAAGCTTTCTTT. As protein: CASSREKDTEAFF. This chain links TRBV2 with TRBJ1-1; D is perhaps TRBD1 (5 bases). The V gene's germline CDR1 is SNHLY and CDR2 FYNNEI. The CDR3 has 13 residues. Deletions cut 8 bases from V and 3 bases from J, with 13 bases between. The variable domain in full, completed from reference TRBV2 and TRBJ1-1, reads EPEVTQTPSHQVTQMGQEVILRCVPISNHLYFYWYRQILGQKVEFLVSFYNNEISEKSEIFDDQFSVERPDGSNFTLKIRSTKLEDSAMYFCASSREKDTEAFFGQGTRLTVV.

The rearrangement joins TRBV19 to TRBJ2-7; TRBD2 matches at 14 bases. Germline V gene data show CDR1 as LNHDA and CDR2 as SQIVND (reference sequence). The V gene end was trimmed by 4 bases and the J gene end by 5 bases; junction bases not matched to a gene: 4. The CDR3 has 15 residues. CDR3 DNA sequence: TGTGCCAGTAGTAAAGGGACTAGCGGGAGCCACGAGCAGTACTTC. It codes for CASSKGTSGSHEQYF. The full variable domain, with the rest looked up from reference TRBV19 and TRBJ2-7, is DGGITQSPKYLFRKEGQNVTLSCEQNLNHDAMYWYRQDPGQGLRLIYYSQIVNDFQKGDIAEGYSVSREKKESFPLTVTSAQKNPTAFYLCASSKGTSGSHEQYFGPGTRLTVT.

In its sample, this clone was seen once. The rearrangement joins TRBV7-6 to TRBJ2-1; 13 nucleotides align to TRBD2. The CDR3 loop spans 19 amino acids. The V gene end was trimmed by 1 base and the J gene end by 6 bases; junction bases not matched to a gene: 12. Germline V gene sequence: CDR1 SGHVS, CDR2 FNYEAQ. The CDR3 DNA follows: TGTGCCAGCAGCTTAGAAGTAGCCACTAGCGGGAGGGCCGGCAATGAGCAGTTCTTC. Its protein product is CASSLEVATSGRAGNEQFF.

V and J are TRBV7-8 and TRBJ2-7; 8 positions match TRBD2. Germline CDR1 is SGHVS and CDR2 is FQNEAQ. This CDR3 comprises 17 residues. The junction had 12 bases not matched to a gene; V was cut back by 2 bases and J by 3 bases. The CDR3, as DNA: TGTGCCAGCAGCTTATTCAGGGCTAGCGGGTTGTACTACGAGCAGTACTTC. It codes for CASSLFRASGLYYEQYF.

The rearrangement uses TRBV7-9 and TRBJ2-6; 7 bases align to TRBD2. The CDR3 extends over 16 amino acids. The V segment lost 6 bases and the J segment 1 base; nucleotides outside the gene matches: 6. In germline, CDR1 is SEHNR, CDR2 FQNEAQ (reference sequence). CDR3 loop: CASRGRGTSGANVLTF. DNA of the CDR3: TGTGCCAGCAGGGGGCGGGGGACTTCTGGGGCCAACGTCCTGACTTTC.

V and J are TRBV3-1 (or the pseudogene TRBV3-2) and TRBJ2-2, with 10 bases aligning to TRBD2. V dropped 0 bases and J dropped 4; count of bases not matched to a gene: 11. Looked up from germline, CDR1 is LGHDT and CDR2 is YNNKEL (reference sequence). The CDR3 runs 19 residues. CDR3 in amino acids: CASSQEGTSANGFTGELFF. The CDR3 nucleotides are TGTGCCAGCAGCCAAGAAGGGACTAGCGCTAACGGATTCACCGGGGAGCTGTTTTTT.

The chain couples TRBV18 to TRBJ2-2; D is uncertain. The V end lost 4 bases, the J end lost 3 bases, and 12 bases lay between the germline ends. Germline CDR1 reads KGHSH; CDR2 reads LQKENI. This CDR3 region has 15 residues. The CDR3 is CASSRDQAYTGELFF. In nucleotides, the CDR3 is TGTGCCAGCTCACGAGATCAGGCCTACACCGGGGAGCTGTTTTTT.

The rearrangement joins TRBV27 to TRBJ2-7, with a weak D call TRBD1 (6 bases). From germline, CDR1 is MNHEY and CDR2 SMNVEV (reference sequence). The germline V and J ends were trimmed by 2 bases and 0 bases, with 8 bases remaining between them. The CDR3 is 14 residues long. Here the CDR3 reads CASSLGTSSYEQYF. CDR3 in DNA: TGTGCCAGCAGTTTAGGGACAAGCTCCTACGAGCAGTACTTC.

The V call is TRBV5-1, the J call TRBJ2-1; TRBD1 matches at 7 bases. J lost 1 base, V lost 7 bases, and 5 bases had no gene match. Per the germline V gene, CDR1 is SGHRS and CDR2 is YFSETQ. This CDR3 region has 14 residues. The CDR3 sequence is CASRGQQSYNEQFF. In nucleotides, the CDR3 is TGCGCCAGCCGGGGACAGCAGTCCTACAATGAGCAGTTCTTC.

The V gene is TRBV6-5, the J gene TRBJ2-7; D perhaps matches TRBD2 (5 bases). The CDR3 sequence is 14 residues long. Germline CDR1 MNHEY, CDR2 SVGAGI. V lost 6 bases and J lost 4, with 16 bases in between. CDR3 loop: CASRTPGSTYEQYF. In nucleotides, the CDR3 is TGTGCCAGCAGGACACCGGGATCCACTTACGAGCAGTACTTC.

This sequence joins TRBV29-1 and TRBJ2-1; D may be TRBD2 (7 bases). The germline V and J ends were trimmed by 7 bases and 7 bases, with 20 bases remaining between them. The CDR3 length is 14 residues. CDR1 is SQVTM, CDR2 ANQGSEA, per germline. Here the CDR3 reads CSGGGTNRENEQFF. In DNA, the CDR3 is TGCAGCGGGGGAGGGACAAATAGAGAGAATGAGCAGTTCTTC.

The chain combines TRBV6-2 or TRBV6-3 with TRBJ2-7; TRBD2 agrees at 9 bases. This CDR3 contains 15 residues. The junction had 9 bases not matched to a gene; V was cut back by 5 bases and J by 4 bases. Per germline, CDR1 MNHEY and CDR2 SVGEGT. CDR3 sequence: CASSGPSGIIYEQYF. The CDR3 DNA reads as TGTGCCAGCAGTGGCCCTAGCGGGATCATTTACGAGCAGTACTTC.

The V gene is TRBV3-1 (or the pseudogene TRBV3-2), the J gene TRBJ2-1, with D maybe TRBD1 (6 bases). Germline CDR1 reads LGHDT; CDR2 reads YNNKEL (reference sequence). V shed 1 base and J shed 2 bases, with 9 bases lying between them. CDR3 length equals 15 residues. The CDR3 is CASSQGGHTYNEQFF. In DNA form, the CDR3 reads TGTGCCAGCAGCCAAGGGGGACACACCTACAATGAGCAGTTCTTC.

The V gene is TRBV2, the J gene TRBJ1-1; D is unclear. In germline, CDR1 is SNHLY, CDR2 FYNNEI. The CDR3 is 14 residues long. With 9 bases removed from V and 0 bases from J, the gap between germline ends came to 14 bases. The CDR3 loop is CASDGRELNTEAFF. The CDR3 nucleotides read TGTGCCAGTGACGGACGGGAACTGAACACTGAAGCTTTCTTT.